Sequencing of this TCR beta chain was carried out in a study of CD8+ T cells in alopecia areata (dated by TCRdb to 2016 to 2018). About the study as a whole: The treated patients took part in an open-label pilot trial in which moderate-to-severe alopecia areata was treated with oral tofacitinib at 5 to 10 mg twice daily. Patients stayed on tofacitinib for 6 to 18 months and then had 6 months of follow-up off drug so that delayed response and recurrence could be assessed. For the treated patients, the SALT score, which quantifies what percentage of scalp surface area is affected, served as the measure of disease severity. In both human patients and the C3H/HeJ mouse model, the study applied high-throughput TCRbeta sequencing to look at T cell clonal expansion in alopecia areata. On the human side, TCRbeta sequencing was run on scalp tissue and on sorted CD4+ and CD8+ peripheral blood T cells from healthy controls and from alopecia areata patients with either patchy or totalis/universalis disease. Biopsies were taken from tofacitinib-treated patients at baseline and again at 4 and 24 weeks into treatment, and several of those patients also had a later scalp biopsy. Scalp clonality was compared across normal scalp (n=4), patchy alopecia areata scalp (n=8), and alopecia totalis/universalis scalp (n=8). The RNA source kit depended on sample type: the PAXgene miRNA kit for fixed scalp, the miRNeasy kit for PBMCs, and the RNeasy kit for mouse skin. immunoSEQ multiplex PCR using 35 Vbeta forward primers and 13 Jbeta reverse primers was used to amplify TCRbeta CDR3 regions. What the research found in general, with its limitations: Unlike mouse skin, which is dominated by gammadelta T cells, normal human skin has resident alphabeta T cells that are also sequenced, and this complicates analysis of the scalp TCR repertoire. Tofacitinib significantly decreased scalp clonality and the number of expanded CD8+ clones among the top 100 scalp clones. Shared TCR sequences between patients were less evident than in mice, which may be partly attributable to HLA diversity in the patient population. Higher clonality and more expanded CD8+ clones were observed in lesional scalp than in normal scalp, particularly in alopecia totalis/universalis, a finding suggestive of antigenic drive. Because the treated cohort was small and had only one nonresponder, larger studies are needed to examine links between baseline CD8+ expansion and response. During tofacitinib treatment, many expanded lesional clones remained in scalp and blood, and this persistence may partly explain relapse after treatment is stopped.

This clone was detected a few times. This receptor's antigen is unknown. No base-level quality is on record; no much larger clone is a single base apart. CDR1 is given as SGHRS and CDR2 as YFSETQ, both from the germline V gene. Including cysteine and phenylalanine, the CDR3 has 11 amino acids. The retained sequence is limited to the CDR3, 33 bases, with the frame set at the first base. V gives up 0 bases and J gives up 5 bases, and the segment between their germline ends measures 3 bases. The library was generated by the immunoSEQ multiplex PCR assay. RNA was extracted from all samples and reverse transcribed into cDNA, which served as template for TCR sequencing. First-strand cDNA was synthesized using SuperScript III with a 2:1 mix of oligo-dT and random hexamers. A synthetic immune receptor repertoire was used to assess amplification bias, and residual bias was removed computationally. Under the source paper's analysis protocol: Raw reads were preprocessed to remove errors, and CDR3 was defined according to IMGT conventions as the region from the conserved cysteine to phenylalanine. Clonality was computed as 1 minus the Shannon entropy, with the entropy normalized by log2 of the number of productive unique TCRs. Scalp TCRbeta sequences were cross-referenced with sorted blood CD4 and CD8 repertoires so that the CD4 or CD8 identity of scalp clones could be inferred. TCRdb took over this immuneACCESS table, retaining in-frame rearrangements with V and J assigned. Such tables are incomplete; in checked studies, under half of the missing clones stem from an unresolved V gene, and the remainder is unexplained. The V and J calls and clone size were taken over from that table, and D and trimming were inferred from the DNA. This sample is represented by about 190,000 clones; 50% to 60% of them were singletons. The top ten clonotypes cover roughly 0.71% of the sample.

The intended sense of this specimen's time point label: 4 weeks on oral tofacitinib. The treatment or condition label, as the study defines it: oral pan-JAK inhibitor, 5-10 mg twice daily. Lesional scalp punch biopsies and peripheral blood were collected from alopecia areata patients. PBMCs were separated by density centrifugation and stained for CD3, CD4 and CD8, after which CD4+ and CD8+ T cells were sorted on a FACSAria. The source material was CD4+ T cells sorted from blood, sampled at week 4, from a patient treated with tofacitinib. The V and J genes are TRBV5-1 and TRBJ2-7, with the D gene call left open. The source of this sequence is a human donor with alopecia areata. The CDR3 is CASSLGNEQYF. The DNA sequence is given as TGCGCCAGCAGCTTGGGGAACGAGCAGTACTTC.